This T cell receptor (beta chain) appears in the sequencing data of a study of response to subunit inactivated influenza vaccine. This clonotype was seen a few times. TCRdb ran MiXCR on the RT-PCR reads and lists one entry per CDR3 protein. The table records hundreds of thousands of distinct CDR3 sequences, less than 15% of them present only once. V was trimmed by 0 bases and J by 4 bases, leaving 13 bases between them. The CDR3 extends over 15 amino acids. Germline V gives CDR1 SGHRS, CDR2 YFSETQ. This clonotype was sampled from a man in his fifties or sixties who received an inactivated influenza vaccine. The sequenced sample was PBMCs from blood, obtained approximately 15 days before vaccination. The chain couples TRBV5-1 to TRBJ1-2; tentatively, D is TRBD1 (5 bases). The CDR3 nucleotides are TGCGCCAGCAGCTTGGGGGCAGGGAAGGCCTATGGCTACACCTTC. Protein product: CASSLGAGKAYGYTF.